Listed here are 26 T cell receptor beta chains from one sample, sequenced in a study of blood T cell repertoires in COVID-19. The repertoire was sequenced with immunoSEQ multiplex PCR; TCRdb's copy has only in-frame clones and lacks some. The sample lists hundreds of thousands of clones; around 90% were seen once. The source material was peripheral blood. Source of these receptors: a man aged 55 to 69 who had recovered from COVID-19.

The rearrangement links TRBV7-2 to TRBJ2-2; 8 bases are shared with TRBD2. The CDR3 loop spans 17 amino acids. Germline-derived CDR1 and CDR2 are SGHTA and FQGNSA. The V and J ends lost 5 bases and 0 bases, in that order; junction bases with no gene match: 8. The CDR3 nucleotides read TGTGCCAGCAGCCCCTACGCGGGGGGCTCGAACACCGGGGAGCTGTTTTTT. It translates to CASSPYAGGSNTGELFF.

The rearrangement joins TRBV2 to TRBJ2-7, with D perhaps matching TRBD2 (7 bases). V lost 6 bases to trimming and J lost 2 bases, with 11 bases between them. The length of the CDR3 is 13 residues. Germline V lookup: CDR1 SNHLY, CDR2 FYNNEI. CDR3 in DNA: TGTGCCAGCAGGCGGGGGCAGACCTACGAGCAGTACTTC. Its protein is CASRRGQTYEQYF.

The chain employs TRBV10-1 and TRBJ2-2; TRBD2 matches 8 bases. This CDR3 spans 17 amino acids. V dropped 0 bases and J dropped 4; count of bases not matched to a gene: 7. Germline V gene data show CDR1 as WNHNN and CDR2 as SYGVQD (reference sequence). This CDR3 reads CASSESTGTSLTGELFF. In nucleotides, the CDR3 is TGCGCCAGCAGTGAGTCGACCGGGACTAGTCTCACCGGGGAGCTGTTTTTT.

The chain joins TRBV3-1 (or the pseudogene TRBV3-2) to TRBJ1-3, with unresolved D. Trimming removed 4 bases from V and 4 bases from J, with 5 bases in between. The CDR3 contains 12 residues. Looked up from germline, CDR1 is LGHDT and CDR2 is YNNKEL (reference sequence). CDR3 in DNA: TGTGCCAGCAGCCCGACAGGAAACACCATATATTTT. As protein: CASSPTGNTIYF.

The chain has TRBV18 and TRBJ2-7; TRBD2 matches 13 bases. The V gene's germline CDR1 is KGHSH and CDR2 LQKENI. CDR3 size: 16 residues. Unmatched junction bases numbered 8, after V lost 4 bases and J lost 5 bases. The CDR3 coding sequence is TGTGCCAGCTCACAAATGACTAGCGGGGGGCCCCACGAGCAGTACGTC. Protein product: CASSQMTSGGPHEQYV.

The chain recombines TRBV28 with TRBJ2-5; the D gene is possibly TRBD1 (7 bases). This CDR3 has 15 amino acids. V was cut by 4 bases and J by 5 bases, with 17 bases left in between. Germline V gene data show CDR1 as MDHEN and CDR2 as SYDVKM. CDR3 sequence: CASSWRGGGMETQYF. CDR3 DNA sequence: TGTGCCAGCAGTTGGCGTGGAGGGGGCATGGAGACCCAGTACTTC.

The genes are TRBV5-1 and TRBJ1-2; unclear D gene. The V gene's germline CDR1 is SGHRS and CDR2 YFSETQ. Trimming cost V 1 base and J 4 bases, with 8 bases left between them. This CDR3 contains 13 residues. CDR3 nucleotides: TGCGCCAGCAGCTTGACAGTCGCCTATGGCTACACCTTC. Residues: CASSLTVAYGYTF.

The V call is TRBV11-3, the J call TRBJ2-3; 12 nucleotides match TRBD2. The CDR3 length is 16 residues. CDR1 and CDR2 (germline): SGHNT, YENEEA. Trimming at V came to 2 bases and at J to 2 bases, leaving 2 bases not matched to a gene. The CDR3 loop reads CASSLRTSGVTDTQYF. As DNA, the CDR3 is TGTGCCAGCAGCTTACGGACTAGCGGGGTCACAGATACGCAGTATTTT.

V usage is TRBV18 and J usage is TRBJ2-7, with 9 bases lining up with TRBD1. The CDR3 contains 13 residues. Trimming at V came to 0 bases and at J to 7 bases, leaving 1 base not matched to a gene. Looked up from germline, CDR1 is KGHSH and CDR2 is LQKENI. CDR3 sequence (DNA): TGTGCCAGCTCACCACCGGGACAGGGTGAGCAGTACGTC. It codes for CASSPPGQGEQYV.

The chain combines TRBV2 with TRBJ1-5; the match to TRBD1 covers 12 bases. The germline V gene has CDR1 SNHLY and CDR2 FYNNEI. The CDR3 sequence is 15 residues long. Germline trimming cut 1 base from V and 7 bases from J; bases unmatched to any gene: 2. CDR3 region: CASSEEGTGGQPQHF. CDR3 in DNA: TGTGCCAGCAGTGAAGAAGGGACAGGGGGCCAGCCCCAGCATTTT.

The chain employs TRBV6-5 and TRBJ2-5, with 7 bases aligning to TRBD1. The V gene end was trimmed by 2 bases and the J gene end by 3 bases; junction bases not matched to a gene: 6. In germline, CDR1 is MNHEY, CDR2 SVGAGI. This CDR3 contains 15 residues. The CDR3 DNA follows: TGTGCCAGCAGTTACACGATGGGGACAGAAGAGACCCAGTACTTC. It is translated as CASSYTMGTEETQYF.

There are a few counts of this clone. J is TRBJ1-3 and V is TRBV30; perhaps TRBD1 as D (6 bases). Trimming pared 2 bases from V and 0 bases from J, leaving 11 bases between. CDR1 and CDR2 (germline): GTSNPN, SVGIG (reference sequence). CDR3 length equals 15 residues. The CDR3 DNA follows: TGTGCCTGGAGTTTCGGACAGCTCTCTGGAAACACCATATATTTT. It translates to CAWSFGQLSGNTIYF.

This clone was seen only a few times. The chain is built from TRBV5-1 and TRBJ1-2; TRBD1 is a possible D gene (6 bases). This CDR3 contains 14 residues. Germline lookup yields CDR1 SGHRS and CDR2 YFSETQ. V gave up 3 bases and J gave up 8 bases, with 17 bases separating them. CDR3 coding DNA: TGCGCCAGCAGCTCTCAGGACAGCCGAGGAGGCTACACCTTC. As protein: CASSSQDSRGGYTF.

J is TRBJ1-1 and V is TRBV5-6, with 9 bases lining up with TRBD1. V lost 5 bases to trimming and J lost 5 bases; unmatched junction nucleotides: 13. CDR1 is SGHDT and CDR2 is YYEEEE in the germline V gene. The CDR3 loop spans 16 amino acids. CDR3 nucleotide sequence: TGTGCCAGCAGAAGGAGGTCGGGACAGGGAGTTACTGAAGCTTTCTTT. Protein sequence: CASRRRSGQGVTEAFF.

The chain is built from TRBV5-6 and TRBJ1-4; 9 nucleotides agree with TRBD1. CDR1 and CDR2 from the germline V gene are SGHDT and YYEEEE. Unmatched junction bases numbered 7, after V lost 4 bases and J lost 3 bases. CDR3 length: 16 amino acids. CDR3 in DNA: TGTGCCAGCAGCCCCGGGACAGGGTACGCTAATGAAAAACTGTTTTTT. As protein: CASSPGTGYANEKLFF.

The rearrangement joins TRBV6-4 to TRBJ2-3; D is undetermined. CDR1 MRHNA and CDR2 SNTAGT come from the germline V gene. The CDR3 is 15 residues long. Between the trimmed V and J ends, which lost 2 bases and 0 bases, there was a span of 9 bases. CDR3 loop: CASSDSETSTDTQYF. The CDR3, as DNA: TGTGCCAGCAGTGACAGCGAAACTAGCACAGATACGCAGTATTTT.

This clone was seen only once. CDR3 loop: CASSWRGTGTDTQYF. The CDR3 nucleotides read TGCGCCAGCAGCTGGAGGGGGACAGGCACAGATACGCAGTATTTT. The chain couples TRBV5-1 to TRBJ2-3; possible D gene TRBD1, 7 bases. Trimming took 3 bases from V and 1 from J, leaving 12 bases between them. The CDR3 has 15 amino acids. Germline CDR1 and CDR2: SGHRS and YFSETQ.

The gene calls are TRBV5-8 and TRBJ2-3, with D tentatively TRBD1 (5 bases). Trimming pared 5 bases from V and 3 bases from J, leaving 13 bases between. Per germline, CDR1 SGHTS and CDR2 YDEGEE. This CDR3 contains 14 residues. CDR3: CASRQAGPTDTQYF. CDR3 nucleotides: TGTGCCAGCAGACAAGCAGGGCCGACAGATACGCAGTATTTT.

The chain links TRBV7-8 to TRBJ1-6; tentative D call: TRBD1 (5 bases). Germline V CDR1 and CDR2: SGHVS, FQNEAQ. The CDR3 is 17 residues long. V lost 0 bases, J lost 5 bases, and 14 bases lay in between. The CDR3, as DNA: TGTGCCAGCAGCTTAGCGATCCAGGGTGGGGATAATTCACCCCTCCACTTT. This sequence encodes CASSLAIQGGDNSPLHF. Filled out from reference TRBV7-8 and TRBJ1-6, the complete variable domain reads GAGVSQSPRYKVAKRGQDVALRCDPISGHVSLFWYQQALGQGPEFLTYFQNEAQLDKSGLPSDRFFAERPEGSVSTLKIQRTQQEDSAVYLCASSLAIQGGDNSPLHFGNGTRLTVT.

This clone showed up just a few times. The CDR3 loop is CASSPQFGAGELFF. CDR3 sequence (DNA): TGTGCCAGTAGTCCCCAGTTCGGGGCCGGGGAGCTGTTTTTT. The V and J genes are TRBV19 and TRBJ2-2; tentative D call: TRBD2 (5 bases). Germline loops: CDR1 LNHDA, CDR2 SQIVND (reference sequence). Trimming took off 5 bases at V and 6 bases at J, with 13 bases between the two ends. The CDR3 spans 14 residues.

The chain carries TRBV5-1 and TRBJ2-3; D gene unclear. V was cut by 3 bases and J by 1 base, with 6 bases left in between. CDR1 SGHRS and CDR2 YFSETQ come from the germline V gene. The CDR3 spans 13 residues. The CDR3 sequence is CASSSRGTDTQYF. As DNA, the CDR3 is TGCGCCAGCAGCTCGCGAGGCACAGATACGCAGTATTTT.

The V gene is TRBV15, the J gene TRBJ2-1; 11 nucleotides agree with TRBD2. The CDR3 covers 18 residues. Germline V lookup: CDR1 LNHNV, CDR2 YYDKDF (reference sequence). V lost 2 bases, J lost 6 bases, and 12 bases stayed unmatched. CDR3 loop: CATSRQPTSGGRGNEQFF. CDR3 nucleotide sequence: TGTGCCACCAGCAGACAACCTACTAGCGGGGGCCGTGGCAATGAGCAGTTCTTC. The full variable domain, with the rest looked up from reference TRBV15 and TRBJ2-1, is DAMVIQNPRYQVTQFGKPVTLSCSQTLNHNVMYWYQQKSSQAPKLLFHYYDKDFNNEADTPDNFQSRRPNTSFCFLDIRSPGLGDTAMYLCATSRQPTSGGRGNEQFFGPGTRLTVL.

J is TRBJ1-2 and V is TRBV12-5; D is undetermined. The CDR3 has 15 residues. V was cut by 4 bases and J by 2 bases, with 14 bases left in between. Germline V gene lookup returns CDR1 LGHNT and CDR2 FRNRAP. CDR3 bases: TGTGCTAGTGGTTGGAGTAACCGCGGCAACTATGGCTACACCTTC. Translated: CASGWSNRGNYGYTF.

The V call is TRBV28, the J call TRBJ1-3; no clear D gene. CDR1 is MDHEN, CDR2 SYDVKM, per germline. The CDR3 runs to 11 residues. Trimming pared 3 bases from V and 6 bases from J, leaving 3 bases between. CDR3 sequence: CASSFLNTIYF. CDR3 DNA: TGTGCCAGCAGTTTCTTAAACACCATATATTTT.

This chain links TRBV20-1 with TRBJ1-1; D remains ambiguous. Per germline, CDR1 DFQATT and CDR2 SNEGSKA (reference sequence). The CDR3 consists of 11 residues. The CDR3 DNA reads as TGCAGCCTAGGAGCGGACACTGAAGCTTTCTTT. Translating gives CSLGADTEAFF.

The chain joins TRBV3-1 (or the pseudogene TRBV3-2) to TRBJ2-3; tentative D call: TRBD2 (6 bases). The CDR3 is made up of 13 amino acids. V was clipped by 4 bases and J by 5 bases, with 10 bases between them. Germline CDR1 reads LGHDT; CDR2 reads YNNKEL (reference sequence). The CDR3 loop is CASSPLGGDTQYF. CDR3 nucleotide sequence: TGTGCCAGCAGCCCACTGGGGGGAGATACGCAGTATTTT.